The T cell receptor beta chain under discussion was sequenced for a study of T cells in Graves' hyperthyroidism and ophthalmopathy. Looking at the study overall: Peripheral blood was drawn at first diagnosis, prior to all treatment.

As to this clonotype: Its matching antigen is unknown.

Authors of the study amplified TCR beta CDR3 regions from RNA transcripts. HTBI primers were the set used in a first-round RT-PCR of the TCR CDR3. TCRdb reprocessed the multiplex PCR reads with MiXCR, giving one entry per CDR3 protein. The sample contains some 270,000 distinct CDR3 sequences, 13% of which appear only once. V lost 2 bases to trimming and J lost 5 bases, with 11 bases between them. This CDR3 spans 14 amino acids. Germline-derived CDR1 and CDR2 are SGHDT and YYEEEE. Findings and limits, study-wide: Blood shared most expanded thyroid clonotypes above 0.001.

This TCR derives from a woman aged 30 to 39 with Graves' hyperthyroidism that later progressed to Graves' ophthalmopathy. Sequencing was done on a sample of blood. The chain combines TRBV5-6 with TRBJ1-5; tentative D call: TRBD1 (5 bases). CDR3 residues: CASSLVGGDQPQHF. CDR3 coding DNA: TGTGCCAGCAGCTTAGTTGGGGGAGATCAGCCCCAGCATTTT.